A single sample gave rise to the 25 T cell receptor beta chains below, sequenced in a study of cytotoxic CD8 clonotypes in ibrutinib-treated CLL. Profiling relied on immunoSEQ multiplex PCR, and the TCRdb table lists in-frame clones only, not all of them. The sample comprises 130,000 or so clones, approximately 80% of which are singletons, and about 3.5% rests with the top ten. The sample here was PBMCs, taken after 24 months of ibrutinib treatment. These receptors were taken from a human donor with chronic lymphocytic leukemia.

CDR3 DNA: TGTGCCAGCAGCTTAGGGACAGGAAGGACCGGGGAGCTGTTTTTT. This codes for CASSLGTGRTGELFF. The J gene is TRBJ2-2, the V gene TRBV7-8; the match to TRBD1 covers 7 bases. The length of the CDR3 is 15 residues. Germline assignment: CDR1 SGHVS and CDR2 FQNEAQ. The ends lost 1 base at V and 5 bases at J; junction bases unmatched: 4.

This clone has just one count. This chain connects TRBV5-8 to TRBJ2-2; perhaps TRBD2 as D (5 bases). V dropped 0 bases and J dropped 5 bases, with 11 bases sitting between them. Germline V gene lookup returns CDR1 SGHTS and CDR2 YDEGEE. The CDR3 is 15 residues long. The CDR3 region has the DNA TGTGCCAGCAGCTTGGGACTGGGGAGAACCGGGGAGCTGTTTTTT. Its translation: CASSLGLGRTGELFF. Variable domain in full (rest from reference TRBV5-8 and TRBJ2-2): EAGVTQSPTHLIKTRGQQATLRCSPISGHTSVYWYQQALGLGLQFLLWYDEGEERNRGNFPPRFSGRQFPNYSSELNVNALELEDSALYLCASSLGLGRTGELFFGEGSRLTVL.

The CDR3 region is CASSSLGAGNYGYTF. CDR3 in DNA: TGTGCCAGCAGTTCACTAGGGGCGGGAAACTATGGCTACACCTTC. This sequence joins TRBV6-5 and TRBJ1-2; weak D call: TRBD1 (5 bases). The CDR3 is made up of 15 amino acids. The germline CDR1 and CDR2 sequences are MNHEY and SVGAGI. Trimming pared 4 bases from V and 2 bases from J, leaving 14 bases between.

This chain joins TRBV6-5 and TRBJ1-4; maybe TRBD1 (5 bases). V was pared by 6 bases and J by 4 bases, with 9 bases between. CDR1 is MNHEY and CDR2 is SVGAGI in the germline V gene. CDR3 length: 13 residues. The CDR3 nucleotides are TGTGCCAGCAGAAGGGACGGTAATGAAAAACTGTTTTTT. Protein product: CASRRDGNEKLFF.

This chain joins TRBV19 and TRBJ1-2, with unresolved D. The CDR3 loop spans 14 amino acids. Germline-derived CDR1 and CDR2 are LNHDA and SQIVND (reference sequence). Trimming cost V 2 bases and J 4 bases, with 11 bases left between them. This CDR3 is CASSISIKGYGYTF. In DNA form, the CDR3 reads TGTGCCAGTAGTATATCAATTAAGGGCTATGGCTACACCTTC.

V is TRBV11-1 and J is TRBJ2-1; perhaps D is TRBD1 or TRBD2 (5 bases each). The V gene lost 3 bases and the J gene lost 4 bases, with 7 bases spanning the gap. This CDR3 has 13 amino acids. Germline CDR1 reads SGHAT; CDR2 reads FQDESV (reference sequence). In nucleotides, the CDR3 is TGTGCCAGCAGCTTCGAGGGGTACAATGAGCAGTTCTTC. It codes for CASSFEGYNEQFF.

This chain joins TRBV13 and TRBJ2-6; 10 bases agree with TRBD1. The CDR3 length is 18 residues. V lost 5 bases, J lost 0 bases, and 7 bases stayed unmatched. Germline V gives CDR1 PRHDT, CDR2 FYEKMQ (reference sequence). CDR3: CASSAGTGVISGANVLTF. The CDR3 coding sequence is TGTGCCAGCAGCGCCGGGACAGGGGTCATCTCTGGGGCCAACGTCCTGACTTTC.

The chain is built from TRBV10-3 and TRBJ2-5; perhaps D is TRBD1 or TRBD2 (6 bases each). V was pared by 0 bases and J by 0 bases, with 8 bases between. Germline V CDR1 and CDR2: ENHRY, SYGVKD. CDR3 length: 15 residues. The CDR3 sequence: CAISESEGDQETQYF. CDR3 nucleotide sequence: TGTGCCATCAGTGAGTCGGAGGGGGACCAAGAGACCCAGTACTTC.

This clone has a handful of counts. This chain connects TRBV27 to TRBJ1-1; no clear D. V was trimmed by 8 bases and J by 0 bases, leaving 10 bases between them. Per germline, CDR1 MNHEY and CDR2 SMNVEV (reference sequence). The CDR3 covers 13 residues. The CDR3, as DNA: TGTGCCAGCTTAGGCAGCCTGAACACTGAAGCTTTCTTT. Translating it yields CASLGSLNTEAFF.

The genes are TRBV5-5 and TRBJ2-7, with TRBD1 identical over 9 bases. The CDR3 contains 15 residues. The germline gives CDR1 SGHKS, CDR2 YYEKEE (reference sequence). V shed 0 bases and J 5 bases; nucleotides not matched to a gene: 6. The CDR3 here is CASSLGRDRVDEQYF. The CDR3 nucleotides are TGTGCCAGCAGCTTGGGACGGGACAGGGTCGACGAGCAGTACTTC. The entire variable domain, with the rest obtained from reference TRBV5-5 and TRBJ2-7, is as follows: DAGVTQSPTHLIKTRGQQVTLRCSPISGHKSVSWYQQVLGQGPQFIFQYYEKEERGRGNFPDRFSARQFPNYSSELNVNALLLGDSALYLCASSLGRDRVDEQYFGPGTRLTVT.

Written as DNA, the CDR3 is TGTGCCAGCAGCTTCGGGACAGGGACAGATACGCAGTATTTT. It is translated as CASSFGTGTDTQYF. This sequence joins TRBV11-2 and TRBJ2-3; 9 bases line up with TRBD1. CDR1 is SGHAT and CDR2 is FQNNGV in the germline V gene. The V gene end was trimmed by 3 bases and the J gene end by 3 bases; junction bases not matched to a gene: 1. The CDR3 is 14 residues long.

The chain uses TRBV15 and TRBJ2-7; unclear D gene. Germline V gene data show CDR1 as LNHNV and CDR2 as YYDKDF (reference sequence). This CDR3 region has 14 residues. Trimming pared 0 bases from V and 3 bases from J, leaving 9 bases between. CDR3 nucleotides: TGTGCCACCAGCAGAGATCTCCGCGGCTACGAGCAGTACTTC. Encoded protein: CATSRDLRGYEQYF.

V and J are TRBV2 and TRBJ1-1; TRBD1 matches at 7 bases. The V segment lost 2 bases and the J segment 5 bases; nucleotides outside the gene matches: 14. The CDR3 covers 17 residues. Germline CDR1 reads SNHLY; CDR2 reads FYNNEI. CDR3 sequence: CASSERDRSQIQTEAFF. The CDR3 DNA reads TGTGCCAGCAGTGAAAGGGACAGAAGTCAGATTCAGACTGAAGCTTTCTTT.

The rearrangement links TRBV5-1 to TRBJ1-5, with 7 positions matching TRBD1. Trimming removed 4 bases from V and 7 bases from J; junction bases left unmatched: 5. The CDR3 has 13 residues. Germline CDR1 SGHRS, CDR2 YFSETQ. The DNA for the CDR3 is TGCGCCAGCAGCGTAACAGGGGAACAGCCCCAGCATTTT. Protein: CASSVTGEQPQHF.

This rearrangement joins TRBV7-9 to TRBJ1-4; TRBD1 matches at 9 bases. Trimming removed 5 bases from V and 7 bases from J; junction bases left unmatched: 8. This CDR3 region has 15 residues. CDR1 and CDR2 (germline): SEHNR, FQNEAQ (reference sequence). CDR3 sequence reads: CASSPRTGGGEKLFF. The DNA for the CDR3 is TGTGCCAGCAGCCCCAGAACAGGGGGCGGTGAAAAACTGTTTTTT.

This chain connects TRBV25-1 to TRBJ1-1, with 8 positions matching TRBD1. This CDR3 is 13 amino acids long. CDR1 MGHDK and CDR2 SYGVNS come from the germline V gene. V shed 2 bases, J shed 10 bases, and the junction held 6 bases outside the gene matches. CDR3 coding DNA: TGTGCCAGCAGTGAAGCCGGCCAGGGGGCAGCTTTCTTT. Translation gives CASSEAGQGAAFF.

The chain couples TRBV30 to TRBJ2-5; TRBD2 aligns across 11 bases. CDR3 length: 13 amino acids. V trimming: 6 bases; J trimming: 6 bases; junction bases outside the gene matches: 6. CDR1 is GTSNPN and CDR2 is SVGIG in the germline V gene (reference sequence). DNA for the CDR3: TGTGCCTGCGCCCTAGCGGGGGGAAAGACCCAGTACTTC. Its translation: CACALAGGKTQYF.

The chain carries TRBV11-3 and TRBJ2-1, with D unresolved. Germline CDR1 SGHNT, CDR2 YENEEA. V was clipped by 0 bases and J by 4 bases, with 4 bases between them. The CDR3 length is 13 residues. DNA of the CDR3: TGTGCCAGCAGCTTAGACAGTTACAATGAGCAGTTCTTC. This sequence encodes CASSLDSYNEQFF. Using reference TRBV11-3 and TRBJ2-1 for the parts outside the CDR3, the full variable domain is EAGVVQSPRYKIIEKKQPVAFWCNPISGHNTLYWYLQNLGQGPELLIRYENEEAVDDSQLPKDRFSAERLKGVDSTLKIQPAELGDSAVYLCASSLDSYNEQFFGPGTRLTVL.

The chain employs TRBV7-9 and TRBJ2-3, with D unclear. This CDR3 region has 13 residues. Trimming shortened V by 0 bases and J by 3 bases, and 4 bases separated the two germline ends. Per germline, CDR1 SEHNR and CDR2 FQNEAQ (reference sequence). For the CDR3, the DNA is TGTGCCAGCAGCTTAGCGAAAACAGATACGCAGTATTTT. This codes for CASSLAKTDTQYF.

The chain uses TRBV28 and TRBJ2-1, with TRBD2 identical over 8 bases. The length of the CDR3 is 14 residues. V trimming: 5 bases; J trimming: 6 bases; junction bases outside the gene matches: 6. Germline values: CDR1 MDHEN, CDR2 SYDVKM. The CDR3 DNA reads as TGTGCCAGCAGTAAGCGGGGGTTCCCCAATGAGCAGTTCTTC. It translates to CASSKRGFPNEQFF.

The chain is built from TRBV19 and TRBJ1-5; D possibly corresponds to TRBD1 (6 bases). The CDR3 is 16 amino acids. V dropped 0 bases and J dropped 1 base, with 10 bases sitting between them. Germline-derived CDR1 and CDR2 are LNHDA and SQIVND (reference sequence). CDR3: CASSIEQGRSNQPQHF. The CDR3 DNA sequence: TGTGCCAGTAGTATAGAACAGGGCCGGAGCAATCAGCCCCAGCATTTT.

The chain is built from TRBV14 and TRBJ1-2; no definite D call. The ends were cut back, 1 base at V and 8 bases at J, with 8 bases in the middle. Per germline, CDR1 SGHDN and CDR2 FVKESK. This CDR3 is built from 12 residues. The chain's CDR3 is CASSQAGGGYTF. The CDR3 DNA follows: TGTGCCAGCAGCCAAGCAGGTGGGGGCTACACCTTC.

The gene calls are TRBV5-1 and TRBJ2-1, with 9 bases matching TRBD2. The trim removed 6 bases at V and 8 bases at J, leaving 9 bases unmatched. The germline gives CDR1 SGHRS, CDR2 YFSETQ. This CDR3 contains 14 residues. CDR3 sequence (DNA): TGCGCCAGCAAACAAAGACTAGCGGCCGATGAGCAGTTCTTC. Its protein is CASKQRLAADEQFF.

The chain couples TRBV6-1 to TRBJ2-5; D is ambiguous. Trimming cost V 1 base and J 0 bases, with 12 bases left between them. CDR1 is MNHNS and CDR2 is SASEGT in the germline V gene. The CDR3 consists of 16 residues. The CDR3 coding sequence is TGTGCCAGCAGTGAAGACCCACCACCGTACCAAGAGACCCAGTACTTC. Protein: CASSEDPPPYQETQYF.

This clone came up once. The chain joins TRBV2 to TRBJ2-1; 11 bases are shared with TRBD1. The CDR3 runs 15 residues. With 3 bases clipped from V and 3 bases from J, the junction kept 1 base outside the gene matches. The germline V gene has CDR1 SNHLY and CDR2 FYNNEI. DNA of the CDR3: TGTGCCAGCAGTGAGGACAGGGGGCACTACAATGAGCAGTTCTTC. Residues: CASSEDRGHYNEQFF. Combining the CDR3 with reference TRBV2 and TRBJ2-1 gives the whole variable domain EPEVTQTPSHQVTQMGQEVILRCVPISNHLYFYWYRQILGQKVEFLVSFYNNEISEKSEIFDDQFSVERPDGSNFTLKIRSTKLEDSAMYFCASSEDRGHYNEQFFGPGTRLTVL.